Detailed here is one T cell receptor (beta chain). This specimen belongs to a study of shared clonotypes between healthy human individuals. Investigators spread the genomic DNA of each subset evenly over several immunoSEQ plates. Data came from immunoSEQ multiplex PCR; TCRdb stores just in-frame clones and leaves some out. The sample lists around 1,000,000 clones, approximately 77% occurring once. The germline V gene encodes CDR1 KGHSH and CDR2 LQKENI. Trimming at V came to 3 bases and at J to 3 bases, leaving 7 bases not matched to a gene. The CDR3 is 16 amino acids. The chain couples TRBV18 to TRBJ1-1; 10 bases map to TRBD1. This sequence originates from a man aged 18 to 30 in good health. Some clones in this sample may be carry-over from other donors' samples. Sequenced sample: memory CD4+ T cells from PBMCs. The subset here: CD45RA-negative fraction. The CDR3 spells CASSPDRGEGDTEAFF. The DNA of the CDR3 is TGTGCCAGCTCACCGGACAGGGGGGAGGGAGACACTGAAGCTTTCTTT.